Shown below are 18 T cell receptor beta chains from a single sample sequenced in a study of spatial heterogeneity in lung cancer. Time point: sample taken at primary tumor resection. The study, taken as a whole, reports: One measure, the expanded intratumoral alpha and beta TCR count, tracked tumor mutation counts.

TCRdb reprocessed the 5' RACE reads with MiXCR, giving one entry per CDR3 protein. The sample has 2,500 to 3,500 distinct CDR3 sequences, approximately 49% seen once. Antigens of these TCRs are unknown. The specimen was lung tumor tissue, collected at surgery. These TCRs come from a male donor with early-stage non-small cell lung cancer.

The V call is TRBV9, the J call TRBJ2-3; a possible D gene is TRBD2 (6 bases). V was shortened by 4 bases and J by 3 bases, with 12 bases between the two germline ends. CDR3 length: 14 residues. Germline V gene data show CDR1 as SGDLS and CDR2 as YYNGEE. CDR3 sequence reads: CASSPQTRTDTQYF. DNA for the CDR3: TGTGCCAGCAGCCCCCAGACTAGGACAGATACGCAGTATTTT.

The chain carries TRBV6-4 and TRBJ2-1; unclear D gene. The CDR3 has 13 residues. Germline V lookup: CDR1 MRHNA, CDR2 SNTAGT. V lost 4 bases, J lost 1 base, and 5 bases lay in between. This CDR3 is CASSVWSYNEQFF. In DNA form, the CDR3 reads TGTGCCAGCAGTGTCTGGTCCTACAATGAGCAGTTCTTC.

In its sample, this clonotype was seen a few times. The CDR3 DNA reads as TGTGCCAGCAGCCCAGGACGAGGAAGAGCCAAAAACATTCAGTACTTC. Translating gives CASSPGRGRAKNIQYF. The rearrangement links TRBV14 to TRBJ2-4; no clear D. Looked up from germline, CDR1 is SGHDN and CDR2 is FVKESK. CDR3 length equals 16 residues. Deletions cut 4 bases from V and 0 bases from J, with 13 bases between.

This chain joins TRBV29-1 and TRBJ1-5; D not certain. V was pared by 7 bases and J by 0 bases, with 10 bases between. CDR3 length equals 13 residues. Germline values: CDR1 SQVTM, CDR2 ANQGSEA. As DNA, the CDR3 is TGCAGCGCGAAGGGAGATAGCAATCAGCCCCAGCATTTT. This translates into CSAKGDSNQPQHF.

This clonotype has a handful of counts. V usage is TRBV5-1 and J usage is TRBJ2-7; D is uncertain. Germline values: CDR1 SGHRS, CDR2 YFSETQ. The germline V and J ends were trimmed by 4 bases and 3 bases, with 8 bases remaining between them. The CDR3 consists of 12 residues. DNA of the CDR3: TGCGCCAGCAGCGGCAGCCTCTACGAGCAGTACTTC. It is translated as CASSGSLYEQYF.

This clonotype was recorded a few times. CDR3 in amino acids: CSAINRDSYNEQFF. The CDR3 DNA reads TGCAGTGCTATCAACAGGGACTCGTACAATGAGCAGTTCTTC. V gene TRBV20-1 combines with J gene TRBJ2-1; perhaps D is TRBD1 or TRBD2 (6 bases each). The germline gives CDR1 DFQATT, CDR2 SNEGSKA (reference sequence). Trimming cost V 4 bases and J 4 bases, with 14 bases left between them. The CDR3 has 14 residues.

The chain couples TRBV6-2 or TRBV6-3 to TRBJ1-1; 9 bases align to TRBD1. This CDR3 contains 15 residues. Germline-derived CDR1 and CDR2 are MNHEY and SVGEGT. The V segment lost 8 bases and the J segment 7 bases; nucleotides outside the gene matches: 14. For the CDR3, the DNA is TGTGCCAGCCACTCACGAAGGGACAGGGTGGATGAAGCTTTCTTT. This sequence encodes CASHSRRDRVDEAFF.

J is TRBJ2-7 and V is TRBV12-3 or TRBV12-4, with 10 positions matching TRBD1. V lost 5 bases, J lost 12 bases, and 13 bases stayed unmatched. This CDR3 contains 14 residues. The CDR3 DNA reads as TGTGCCAGCAGTGGAATAACCTGGGACAGGGGACCGTACTTC. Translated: CASSGITWDRGPYF.

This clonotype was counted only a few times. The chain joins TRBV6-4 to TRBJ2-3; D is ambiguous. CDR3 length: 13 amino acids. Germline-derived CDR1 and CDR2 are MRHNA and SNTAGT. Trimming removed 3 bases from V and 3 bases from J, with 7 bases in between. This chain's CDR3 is CASSERETDTQYF. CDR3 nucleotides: TGTGCCAGCAGTGAAAGGGAAACAGATACGCAGTATTTT.

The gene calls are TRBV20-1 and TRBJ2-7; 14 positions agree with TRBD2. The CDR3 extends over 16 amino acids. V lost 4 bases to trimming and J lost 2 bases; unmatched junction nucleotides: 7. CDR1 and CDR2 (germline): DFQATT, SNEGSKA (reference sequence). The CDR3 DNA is TGCAGTGCTAAGACTAGCGGGAGGGGAAACCCCTACGAGCAGTACTTC. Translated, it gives CSAKTSGRGNPYEQYF.

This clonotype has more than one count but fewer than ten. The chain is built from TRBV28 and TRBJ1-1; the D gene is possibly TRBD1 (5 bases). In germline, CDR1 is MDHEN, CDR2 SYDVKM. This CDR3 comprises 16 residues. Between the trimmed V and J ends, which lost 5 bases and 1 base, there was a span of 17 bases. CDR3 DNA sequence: TGTGCCAGCAGTCCCCCAGGGTCGGGGGGGAACACTGAAGCTTTCTTT. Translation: CASSPPGSGGNTEAFF.

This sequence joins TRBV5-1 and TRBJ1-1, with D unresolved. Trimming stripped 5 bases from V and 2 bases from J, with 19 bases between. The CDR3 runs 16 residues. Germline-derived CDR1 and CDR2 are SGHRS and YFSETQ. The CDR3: CASRVSGWAVNTEAFF. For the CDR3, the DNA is TGCGCCAGCAGGGTTTCGGGGTGGGCAGTCAACACTGAAGCTTTCTTT.

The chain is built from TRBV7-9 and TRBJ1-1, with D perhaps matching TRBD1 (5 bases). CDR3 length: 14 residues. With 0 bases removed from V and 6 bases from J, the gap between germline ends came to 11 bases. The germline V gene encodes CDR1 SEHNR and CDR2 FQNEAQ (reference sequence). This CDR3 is CASSLALPGPEAFF. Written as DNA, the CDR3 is TGTGCCAGCAGCTTAGCGCTGCCAGGGCCTGAAGCTTTCTTT.

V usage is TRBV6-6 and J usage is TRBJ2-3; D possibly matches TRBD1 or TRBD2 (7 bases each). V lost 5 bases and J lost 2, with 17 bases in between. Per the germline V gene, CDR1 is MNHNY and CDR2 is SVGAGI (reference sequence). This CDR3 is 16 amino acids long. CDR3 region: CASSPRRGTVTDTQYF. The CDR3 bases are TGTGCCAGCAGTCCACGGCGGGGGACAGTCACAGATACGCAGTATTTT.

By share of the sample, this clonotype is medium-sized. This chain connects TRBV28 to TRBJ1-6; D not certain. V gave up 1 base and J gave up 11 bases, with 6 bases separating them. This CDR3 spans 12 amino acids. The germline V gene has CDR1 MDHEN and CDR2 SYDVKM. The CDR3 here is CASSLFRAPLHF. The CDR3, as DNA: TGTGCCAGCAGTTTATTTCGGGCACCCCTCCACTTT.

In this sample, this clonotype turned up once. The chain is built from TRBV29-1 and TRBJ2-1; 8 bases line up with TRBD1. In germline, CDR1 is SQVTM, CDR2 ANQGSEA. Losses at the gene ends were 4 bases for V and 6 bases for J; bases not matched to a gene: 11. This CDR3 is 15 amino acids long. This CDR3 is CSVGDRGGGFNEQFF. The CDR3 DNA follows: TGCAGCGTTGGAGACAGGGGCGGAGGGTTCAATGAGCAGTTCTTC.

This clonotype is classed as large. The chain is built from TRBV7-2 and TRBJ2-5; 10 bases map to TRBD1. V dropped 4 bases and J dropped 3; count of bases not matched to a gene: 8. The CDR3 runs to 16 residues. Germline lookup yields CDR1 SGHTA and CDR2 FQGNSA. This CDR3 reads CASSSSTTGGKETQYF. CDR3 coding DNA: TGTGCCAGCAGCTCTTCCACGACAGGGGGCAAAGAGACCCAGTACTTC.

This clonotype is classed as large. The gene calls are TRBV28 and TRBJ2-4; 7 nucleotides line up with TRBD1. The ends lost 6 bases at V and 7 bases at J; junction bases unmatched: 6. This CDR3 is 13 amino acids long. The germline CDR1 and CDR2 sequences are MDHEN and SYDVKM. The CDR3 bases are TGTGCCAGCAGACGAACAGGGGTCAACATTCAGTACTTC. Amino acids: CASRRTGVNIQYF.